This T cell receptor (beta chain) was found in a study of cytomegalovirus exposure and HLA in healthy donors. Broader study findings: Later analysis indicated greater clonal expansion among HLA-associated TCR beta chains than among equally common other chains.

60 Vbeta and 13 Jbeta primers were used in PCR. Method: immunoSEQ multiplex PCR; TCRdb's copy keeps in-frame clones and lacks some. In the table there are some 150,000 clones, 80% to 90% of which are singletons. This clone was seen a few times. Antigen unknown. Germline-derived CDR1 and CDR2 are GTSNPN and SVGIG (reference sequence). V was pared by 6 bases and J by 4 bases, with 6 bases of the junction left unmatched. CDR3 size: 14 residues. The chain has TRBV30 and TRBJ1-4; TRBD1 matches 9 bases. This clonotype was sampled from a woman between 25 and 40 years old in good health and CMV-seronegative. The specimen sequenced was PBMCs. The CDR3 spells CACPWTGDNEKLFF. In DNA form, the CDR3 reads TGTGCCTGTCCGTGGACAGGGGATAATGAAAAACTGTTTTTT.